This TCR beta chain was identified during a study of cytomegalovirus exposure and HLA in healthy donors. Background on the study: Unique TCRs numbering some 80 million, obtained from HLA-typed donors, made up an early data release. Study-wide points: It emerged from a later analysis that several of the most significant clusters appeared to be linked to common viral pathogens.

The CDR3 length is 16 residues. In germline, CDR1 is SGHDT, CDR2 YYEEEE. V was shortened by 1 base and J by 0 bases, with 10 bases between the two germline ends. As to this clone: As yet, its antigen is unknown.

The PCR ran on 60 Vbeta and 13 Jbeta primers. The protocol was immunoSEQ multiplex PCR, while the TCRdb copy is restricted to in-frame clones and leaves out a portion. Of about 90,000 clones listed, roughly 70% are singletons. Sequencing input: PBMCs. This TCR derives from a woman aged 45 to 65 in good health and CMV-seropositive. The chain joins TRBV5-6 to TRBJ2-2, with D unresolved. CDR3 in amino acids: CASSLHGGANTGELFF. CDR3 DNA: TGTGCCAGCAGCTTGCACGGCGGCGCGAACACCGGGGAGCTGTTTTTT.